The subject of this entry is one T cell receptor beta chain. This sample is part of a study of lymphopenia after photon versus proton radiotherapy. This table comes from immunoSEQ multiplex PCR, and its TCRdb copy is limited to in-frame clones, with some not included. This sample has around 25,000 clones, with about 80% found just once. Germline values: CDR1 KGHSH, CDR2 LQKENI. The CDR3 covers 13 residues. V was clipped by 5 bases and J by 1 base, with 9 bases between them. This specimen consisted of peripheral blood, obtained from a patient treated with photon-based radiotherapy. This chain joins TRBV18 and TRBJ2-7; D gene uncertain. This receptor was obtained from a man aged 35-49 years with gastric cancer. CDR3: CASSALFSYEQYF. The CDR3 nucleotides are TGTGCCAGCTCAGCGCTCTTTTCCTACGAGCAGTACTTC.